One sample yielded the 28 T cell receptor beta chains listed below, sequenced in a study of blood T cell repertoires in COVID-19. The table came from immunoSEQ multiplex PCR; TCRdb's copy has only in-frame clones and leaves some out. The sample carries more than 200,000 clones, more than 65% recorded once. Source material: peripheral blood. Receptors originate from a man aged 45 to 65 with active or convalescent COVID-19.

The CDR3 loop reads CASSLRTSGDTGELFF. In DNA form, the CDR3 reads TGTGCCAGCAGCCTCCGGACTAGCGGGGACACCGGGGAGCTGTTTTTT. The chain carries TRBV3-1 (or the pseudogene TRBV3-2) and TRBJ2-2; 12 bases align to TRBD2. The V and J ends lost 4 bases and 3 bases, in that order; junction bases with no gene match: 3. The V gene's germline CDR1 is LGHDT and CDR2 YNNKEL (reference sequence). This CDR3 contains 16 residues.

The chain couples TRBV30 to TRBJ1-5; TRBD1 matches at 7 bases. The V gene's germline CDR1 is GTSNPN and CDR2 SVGIG (reference sequence). The CDR3 is made up of 13 amino acids. With 2 bases clipped from V and 6 bases from J, the junction kept 4 bases outside the gene matches. The CDR3 spells CAWSPGGGQPQHF. CDR3 coding DNA: TGTGCCTGGAGTCCAGGGGGAGGTCAGCCCCAGCATTTT.

This clone was detected only a few times. The chain employs TRBV13 and TRBJ1-1; D is perhaps TRBD1 (6 bases). The CDR3 is made up of 13 amino acids. Germline values: CDR1 PRHDT, CDR2 FYEKMQ (reference sequence). V was trimmed by 5 bases and J by 3 bases, leaving 10 bases between them. The CDR3 DNA sequence: TGTGCCAGCAGCCCAGGGGACGACACTGAAGCTTTCTTT. It specifies CASSPGDDTEAFF.

In this sample, this clone turned up a few times. This chain joins TRBV9 and TRBJ2-1, with 14 bases aligning to TRBD2. In germline, CDR1 is SGDLS, CDR2 YYNGEE. This CDR3 comprises 17 residues. Unmatched junction bases numbered 8, after V lost 0 bases and J lost 9 bases. CDR3 coding DNA: TGTGCCAGCAGCGTAGGAAGACTAGCGGGGGGGCCAGGTGAGCAGTTCTTC. Translating it yields CASSVGRLAGGPGEQFF.

The chain is built from TRBV3-1 (or the pseudogene TRBV3-2) and TRBJ2-1; 12 nucleotides line up with TRBD2. Per germline, CDR1 LGHDT and CDR2 YNNKEL (reference sequence). The CDR3 extends over 18 amino acids. The junction had 9 bases not matched to a gene; V was cut back by 0 bases and J by 6 bases. Here the CDR3 DNA reads TGTGCCAGCAGCCAAGACGGGCTAGCGGGGGGGCCGGGCAATGAGCAGTTCTTC. It translates to CASSQDGLAGGPGNEQFF.

The rearrangement uses TRBV7-8 and TRBJ2-7, with TRBD2 matching over 8 bases. Germline values: CDR1 SGHVS, CDR2 FQNEAQ. V trimming: 5 bases; J trimming: 4 bases; junction bases outside the gene matches: 10. The CDR3 contains 15 residues. CDR3: CASSTEGGGPYEQYF. As DNA, the CDR3 is TGTGCCAGCAGCACGGAGGGCGGGGGGCCTTACGAGCAGTACTTC.

This sequence joins TRBV5-5 and TRBJ2-7; TRBD1 might be the D (6 bases). The CDR3 spans 15 residues. Germline lookup yields CDR1 SGHKS and CDR2 YYEKEE (reference sequence). V was cut by 4 bases and J by 3 bases, with 17 bases left in between. The chain's CDR3 is CASSIEQGKGYEQYF. CDR3 bases: TGTGCCAGCAGCATCGAACAGGGAAAGGGCTACGAGCAGTACTTC.

V and J are TRBV5-1 and TRBJ2-5; a possible D gene is TRBD1 (7 bases). V shed 1 base and J shed 3 bases, with 13 bases lying between them. Germline V gene lookup returns CDR1 SGHRS and CDR2 YFSETQ. CDR3 length: 15 residues. The CDR3 nucleotides are TGCGCCAGCAGCTTGCAGGACAGGAGGGAAGAGACCCAGTACTTC. This sequence encodes CASSLQDRREETQYF.

This sequence joins TRBV9 and TRBJ1-3; D is possibly TRBD1 (6 bases). The CDR3 contains 15 residues. Per germline, CDR1 SGDLS and CDR2 YYNGEE. Trimming stripped 3 bases from V and 6 bases from J, with 16 bases between. For the CDR3, the DNA is TGTGCCAGCAGCGCCCCCGGGGGGCGGATAAACACCATATATTTT. Translated: CASSAPGGRINTIYF. Variable domain in full (rest from reference TRBV9 and TRBJ1-3): DSGVTQTPKHLITATGQRVTLRCSPRSGDLSVYWYQQSLDQGLQFLIQYYNGEERAKGNILERFSAQQFPDLHSELNLSSLELGDSALYFCASSAPGGRINTIYFGEGSWLTVV.

This clone was counted a few times. The rearrangement joins TRBV25-1 to TRBJ2-7; 7 bases fit TRBD1. The germline V gene encodes CDR1 MGHDK and CDR2 SYGVNS. Trimming cost V 4 bases and J 5 bases; bases outside gene matches: 5. The CDR3 covers 13 residues. CDR3 nucleotides: TGTGCCAGCAGTGCACAGGGGATTGACGAGCAGTACTTC. Its protein product is CASSAQGIDEQYF.

This clone was counted only a few times. The rearrangement uses TRBV7-9 and TRBJ2-1; 12 nucleotides line up with TRBD2. CDR1 and CDR2 from the germline V gene are SEHNR and FQNEAQ (reference sequence). Trimming removed 5 bases from V and 7 bases from J; junction bases left unmatched: 6. This CDR3 comprises 15 residues. This CDR3 reads CASSKSSGGENEQFF. The CDR3 DNA sequence: TGTGCCAGCAGCAAATCTAGCGGGGGGGAGAATGAGCAGTTCTTC.

This clone has ten or more counts. The chain joins TRBV2 to TRBJ1-1; no reliable D call. This CDR3 comprises 16 residues. Germline CDR1 is SNHLY and CDR2 is FYNNEI. Trimming took off 7 bases at V and 0 bases at J, with 18 bases between the two ends. CDR3 sequence: CASILPRSAVNTEAFF. The CDR3 DNA sequence: TGTGCCAGCATTCTCCCCCGGTCGGCGGTGAACACTGAAGCTTTCTTT.

This sequence joins TRBV14 and TRBJ2-1, with a possible D match to TRBD1 (7 bases). The germline CDR1 and CDR2 sequences are SGHDN and FVKESK. Trimming removed 4 bases from V and 8 bases from J, with 15 bases in between. The CDR3 is 14 amino acids. The CDR3 region is CASSPRGTVDEQFF. The CDR3 DNA is TGTGCCAGCAGCCCCCGCGGGACAGTCGATGAGCAGTTCTTC.

This clone was detected only a few times. Other DNA sequences in this specimen translate into the identical CDR3. The V gene is TRBV6-2 or TRBV6-3, the J gene TRBJ1-5, with no clear D. Germline values: CDR1 MNHEY, CDR2 SVGEGT. V lost 4 bases to trimming and J lost 2 bases, with 3 bases between them. The CDR3 is made up of 12 amino acids. The CDR3 sequence is CASSSGNQPQHF. CDR3 sequence (DNA): TGTGCCAGCAGTTCGGGCAATCAGCCCCAGCATTTT.

This sequence joins TRBV5-1 and TRBJ2-3; possibly TRBD1 for D (5 bases). CDR1 and CDR2 (germline): SGHRS, YFSETQ. This CDR3 contains 16 residues. V was trimmed by 0 bases and J by 2 bases, leaving 13 bases between them. In DNA form, the CDR3 reads TGCGCCAGCAGCTTGGGGGGCGGTCTGCCCACAGATACGCAGTATTTT. Its protein is CASSLGGGLPTDTQYF.

The chain is built from TRBV4-1 and TRBJ2-3, with TRBD2 matching over 8 bases. CDR1 and CDR2 (germline): MGHRA, YSYEKL. After removal of 0 bases from V and 0 bases from J, the junction contained 2 bases not matched to a gene. The CDR3 covers 16 residues. This CDR3 reads CASSQETSGSTDTQYF. DNA for the CDR3: TGCGCCAGCAGCCAAGAAACTAGCGGAAGCACAGATACGCAGTATTTT.

The rearrangement links TRBV9 to TRBJ2-7, with 8 nucleotides matching TRBD2. With V trimmed by 4 bases and J by 0 bases, 6 bases remained unmatched. Per germline, CDR1 SGDLS and CDR2 YYNGEE. The CDR3 loop spans 15 amino acids. The DNA of the CDR3 is TGTGCCAGCAGCCTGAGCGGGGGCCCCTCCTACGAGCAGTACTTC. Protein sequence: CASSLSGGPSYEQYF.

The rearrangement uses TRBV4-1 and TRBJ1-5, with a weak D call TRBD1 (6 bases). Between the trimmed V and J ends, which lost 4 bases and 6 bases, there was a span of 16 bases. CDR1 and CDR2 (germline): MGHRA, YSYEKL. The CDR3 extends over 15 amino acids. This chain's CDR3 is CASSPTPTGSQPQHF. CDR3 bases: TGCGCCAGCAGCCCCACCCCGACAGGCAGTCAGCCCCAGCATTTT.

V and J are TRBV12-3 or TRBV12-4 and TRBJ1-2; 7 nucleotides align to TRBD1. The CDR3 length is 13 residues. The V gene end was trimmed by 5 bases and the J gene end by 4 bases; junction bases not matched to a gene: 4. The CDR3 nucleotides read TGTGCCAGCAGTCGGGACAGCCTCTATGGCTACACCTTC. This translates into CASSRDSLYGYTF.

The CDR3, as DNA: TGTGCCAGCAGCCCCTCGGGGGGCGGCAATCAGCCCCAGCATTTT. Amino acid sequence: CASSPSGGGNQPQHF. V is TRBV9 and J is TRBJ1-5, with D perhaps TRBD1 (6 bases). V was pared by 4 bases and J by 2 bases, with 13 bases between. In germline, CDR1 is SGDLS, CDR2 YYNGEE. The CDR3 spans 15 residues.

The chain carries TRBV28 and TRBJ2-7, with D tentatively TRBD2 (5 bases). V lost 1 base and J 0 bases, leaving 7 bases between the germline ends. The CDR3 covers 14 residues. Germline V lookup: CDR1 MDHEN, CDR2 SYDVKM. This CDR3 reads CASSLSGNSYEQYF. The DNA for the CDR3 is TGTGCCAGCAGTTTATCCGGGAACTCCTACGAGCAGTACTTC.

The rearrangement links TRBV30 to TRBJ1-4, with D maybe TRBD1 (6 bases). The germline gives CDR1 GTSNPN, CDR2 SVGIG (reference sequence). The CDR3 is made up of 14 amino acids. V was pared by 1 base and J by 8 bases, with 14 bases between. The CDR3 reads CAWSGQGLREKLFF. CDR3 DNA: TGTGCCTGGAGTGGTCAGGGGTTGAGAGAAAAACTGTTTTTT.

This clone was counted once. The chain combines TRBV4-1 with TRBJ2-1, with TRBD1 as a possible D gene (7 bases). The germline gives CDR1 MGHRA, CDR2 YSYEKL. The CDR3 runs to 15 residues. The germline V and J ends were trimmed by 6 bases and 10 bases, with 22 bases remaining between them. In nucleotides, the CDR3 is TGCGCCAGCAGTCCTCTACCAGGGGGGCCCTGGGAGCAGTTCTTC. Protein sequence: CASSPLPGGPWEQFF.

This chain connects TRBV2 to TRBJ1-5; possibly TRBD1 for D (6 bases). This CDR3 is built from 14 residues. Germline V gene lookup returns CDR1 SNHLY and CDR2 FYNNEI. V was shortened by 6 bases and J by 6 bases, with 15 bases between the two germline ends. For the CDR3, the DNA is TGTGCCAGCAGCCTGGGGGCAGGGGCTCAGCCCCAGCATTTT. Its translation: CASSLGAGAQPQHF.

The chain couples TRBV3-1 (or the pseudogene TRBV3-2) to TRBJ1-2; 12 bases are a match to TRBD1. From germline, CDR1 is LGHDT and CDR2 YNNKEL (reference sequence). The CDR3 loop spans 16 amino acids. The trim removed 1 base at V and 8 bases at J, leaving 8 bases unmatched. CDR3 in amino acids: CASSQGGTGGSEGYTF. The CDR3 nucleotides are TGTGCCAGCAGCCAAGGAGGGACAGGGGGCTCTGAAGGCTACACCTTC.

The gene calls are TRBV2 and TRBJ2-7, with 8 bases fitting TRBD1. The CDR3 covers 15 residues. Germline values: CDR1 SNHLY, CDR2 FYNNEI. The V gene end was trimmed by 5 bases and the J gene end by 6 bases; junction bases not matched to a gene: 12. This chain's CDR3 is CASSPRTGWGGEQYF. The DNA of the CDR3 is TGTGCCAGCAGTCCTAGGACAGGGTGGGGTGGCGAGCAGTACTTC.

This chain joins TRBV5-4 and TRBJ1-6; 7 bases are a match to TRBD1. CDR1 and CDR2 from the germline V gene are SGHNT and YYREEE (reference sequence). Germline trimming cut 4 bases from V and 7 bases from J; bases unmatched to any gene: 8. The CDR3 consists of 15 residues. This chain's CDR3 is CASSPRQGRNSPLHF. In DNA form, the CDR3 reads TGTGCCAGCAGCCCCAGACAGGGACGGAATTCACCCCTCCACTTT. The variable domain in full, with the rest retrieved from reference TRBV5-4 and TRBJ1-6, is ETGVTQSPTHLIKTRGQQVTLRCSSQSGHNTVSWYQQALGQGPQFIFQYYREEENGRGNFPPRFSGLQFPNYSSELNVNALELDDSALYLCASSPRQGRNSPLHFGNGTRLTVT.

The V gene is TRBV5-1, the J gene TRBJ2-1; 14 bases are shared with TRBD2. There are 15 residues in the CDR3. The V segment lost 4 bases and the J segment 9 bases; nucleotides outside the gene matches: 6. Germline CDR1 is SGHRS and CDR2 is YFSETQ. CDR3 residues: CASSMGLAGVGEQFF. CDR3 sequence (DNA): TGCGCCAGCAGCATGGGACTAGCGGGGGTGGGTGAGCAGTTCTTC.